This T cell receptor (beta chain) was identified during a study of OX40 agonist ivuxolimab in advanced cancers. This CDR3 comprises 15 residues. Trimming stripped 4 bases from V and 2 bases from J, with 15 bases between. Clones were read by immunoSEQ multiplex PCR, and TCRdb kept only the in-frame ones, dropping some. The table has about 70,000 clones, 86% seen once. This clone appeared once. The clonotype comes from an adult with an advanced solid tumor such as melanoma, head and neck, liver or kidney cancer. The material was CD4+ or CD8+ T cells sorted from blood, obtained in a trial of the OX40 agonist ivuxolimab. This chain joins TRBV5-3 and TRBJ1-2; perhaps TRBD1 as D (5 bases). Being an ORF, TRBV5-3 has a function that is uncertain. CDR3 protein: CARSHPAQGNYGYTF. Written as DNA, the CDR3 is TGTGCCAGAAGCCACCCCGCTCAGGGAAACTATGGCTACACCTTC.